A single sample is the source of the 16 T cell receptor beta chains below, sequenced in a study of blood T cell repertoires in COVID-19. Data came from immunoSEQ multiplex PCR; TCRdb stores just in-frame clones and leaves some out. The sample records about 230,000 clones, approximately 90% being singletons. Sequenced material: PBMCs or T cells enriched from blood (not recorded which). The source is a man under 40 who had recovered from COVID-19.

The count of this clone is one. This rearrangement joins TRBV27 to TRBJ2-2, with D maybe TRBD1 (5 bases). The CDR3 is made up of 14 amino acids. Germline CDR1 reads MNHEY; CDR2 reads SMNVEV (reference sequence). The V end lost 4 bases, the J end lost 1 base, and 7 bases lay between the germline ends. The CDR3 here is CASSWGQNTGELFF. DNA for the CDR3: TGTGCCAGCAGTTGGGGCCAGAACACCGGGGAGCTGTTTTTT.

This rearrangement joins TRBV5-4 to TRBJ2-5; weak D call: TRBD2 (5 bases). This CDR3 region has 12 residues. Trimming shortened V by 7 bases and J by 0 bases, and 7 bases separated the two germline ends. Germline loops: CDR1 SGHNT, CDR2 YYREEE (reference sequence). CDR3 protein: CASRRDQETQYF. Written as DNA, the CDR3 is TGTGCCAGCCGGCGGGACCAAGAGACCCAGTACTTC. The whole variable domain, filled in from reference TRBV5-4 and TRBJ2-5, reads ETGVTQSPTHLIKTRGQQVTLRCSSQSGHNTVSWYQQALGQGPQFIFQYYREEENGRGNFPPRFSGLQFPNYSSELNVNALELDDSALYLCASRRDQETQYFGPGTRLLVL.

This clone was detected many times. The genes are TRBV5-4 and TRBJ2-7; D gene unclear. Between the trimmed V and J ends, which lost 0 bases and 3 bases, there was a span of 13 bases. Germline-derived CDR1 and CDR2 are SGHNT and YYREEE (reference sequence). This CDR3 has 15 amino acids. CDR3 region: CASSLDATAVYEQYF. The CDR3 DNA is TGTGCCAGCAGCTTGGACGCCACGGCGGTCTACGAGCAGTACTTC.

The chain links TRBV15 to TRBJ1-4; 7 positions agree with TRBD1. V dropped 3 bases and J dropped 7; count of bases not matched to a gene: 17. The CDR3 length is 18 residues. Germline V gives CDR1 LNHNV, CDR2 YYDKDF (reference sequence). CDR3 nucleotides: TGTGCCACCAGCAGTGGACTTGGACAGGCCATGAAGCGTGAAAAACTGTTTTTT. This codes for CATSSGLGQAMKREKLFF.

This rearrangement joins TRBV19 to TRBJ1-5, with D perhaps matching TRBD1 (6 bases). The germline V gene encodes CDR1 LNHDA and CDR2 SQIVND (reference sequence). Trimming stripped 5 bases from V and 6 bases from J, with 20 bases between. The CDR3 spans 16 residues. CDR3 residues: CASSPVGGARGQPQHF. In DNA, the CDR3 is TGTGCCAGTAGTCCAGTGGGGGGGGCGAGGGGTCAGCCCCAGCATTTT.

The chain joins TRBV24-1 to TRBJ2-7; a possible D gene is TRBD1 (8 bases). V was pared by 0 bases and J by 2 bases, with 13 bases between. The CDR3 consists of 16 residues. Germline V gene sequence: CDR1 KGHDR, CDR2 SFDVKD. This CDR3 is CATSDLGQGGTYEQYF. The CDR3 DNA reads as TGTGCCACCAGTGATTTGGGACAGGGAGGGACCTACGAGCAGTACTTC.

CDR3 DNA: TGTGCCAGCAGTCCCCGGACAGGGGGCCGGTTCTCTGGAAACACCATATATTTT. Amino acid sequence: CASSPRTGGRFSGNTIYF. The chain uses TRBV6-6 and TRBJ1-3; 11 bases are a match to TRBD1. The CDR3 contains 18 residues. V was pared by 5 bases and J by 0 bases, with 9 bases of the junction left unmatched. Germline V lookup: CDR1 MNHNY, CDR2 SVGAGI (reference sequence).

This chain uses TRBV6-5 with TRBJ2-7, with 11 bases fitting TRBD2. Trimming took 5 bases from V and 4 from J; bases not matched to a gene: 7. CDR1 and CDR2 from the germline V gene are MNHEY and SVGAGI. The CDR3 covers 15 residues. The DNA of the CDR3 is TGTGCCAGCAGTCTTAGCGGGAGGGCCTTTTACGAGCAGTACTTC. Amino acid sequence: CASSLSGRAFYEQYF.

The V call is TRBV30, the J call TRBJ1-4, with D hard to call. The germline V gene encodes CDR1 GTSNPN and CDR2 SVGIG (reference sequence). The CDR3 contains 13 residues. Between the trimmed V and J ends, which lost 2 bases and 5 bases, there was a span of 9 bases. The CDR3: CAWSSTINEKLFF. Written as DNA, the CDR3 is TGTGCCTGGAGTTCGACAATCAATGAAAAACTGTTTTTT.

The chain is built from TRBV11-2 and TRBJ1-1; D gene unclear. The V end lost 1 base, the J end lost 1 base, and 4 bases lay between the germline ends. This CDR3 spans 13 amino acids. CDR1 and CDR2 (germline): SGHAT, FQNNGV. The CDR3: CASSLARNTEAFF. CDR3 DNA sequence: TGTGCCAGCAGCTTAGCCCGGAACACTGAAGCTTTCTTT.

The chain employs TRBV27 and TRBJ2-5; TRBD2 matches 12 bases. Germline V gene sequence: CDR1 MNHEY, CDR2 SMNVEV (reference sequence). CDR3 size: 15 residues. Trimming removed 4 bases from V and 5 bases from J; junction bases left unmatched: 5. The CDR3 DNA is TGTGCCAGCAGTTCTTGGACTAGCGGGGTCGAGACCCAGTACTTC. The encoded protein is CASSSWTSGVETQYF.

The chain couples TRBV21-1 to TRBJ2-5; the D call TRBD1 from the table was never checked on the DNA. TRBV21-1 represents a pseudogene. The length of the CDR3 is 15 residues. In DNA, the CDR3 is TGTGCCAGCGACGAGACAGGGGGGTCCCAAGAGACCCAGTACTTC. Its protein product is CASDETGGSQETQYF.

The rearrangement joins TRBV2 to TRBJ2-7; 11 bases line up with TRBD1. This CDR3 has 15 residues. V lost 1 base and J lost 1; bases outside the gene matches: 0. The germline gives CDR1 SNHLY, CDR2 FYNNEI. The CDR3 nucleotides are TGTGCCAGCAGTGAAGGGGACAGGGGGTCCTACGAGCAGTACTTC. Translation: CASSEGDRGSYEQYF.

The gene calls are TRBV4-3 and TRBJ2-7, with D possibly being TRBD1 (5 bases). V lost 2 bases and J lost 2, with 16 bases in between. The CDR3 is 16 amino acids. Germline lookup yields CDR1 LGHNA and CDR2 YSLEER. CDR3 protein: CASSQRPERGTYEQYF. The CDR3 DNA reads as TGCGCCAGCAGCCAAAGACCCGAAAGGGGAACCTACGAGCAGTACTTC.

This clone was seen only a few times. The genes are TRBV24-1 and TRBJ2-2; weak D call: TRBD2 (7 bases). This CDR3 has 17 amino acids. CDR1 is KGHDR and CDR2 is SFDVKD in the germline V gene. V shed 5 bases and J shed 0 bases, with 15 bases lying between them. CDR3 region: CATSGRRGLANTGELFF. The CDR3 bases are TGTGCCACCAGTGGTCGGCGGGGGCTGGCGAACACCGGGGAGCTGTTTTTT.

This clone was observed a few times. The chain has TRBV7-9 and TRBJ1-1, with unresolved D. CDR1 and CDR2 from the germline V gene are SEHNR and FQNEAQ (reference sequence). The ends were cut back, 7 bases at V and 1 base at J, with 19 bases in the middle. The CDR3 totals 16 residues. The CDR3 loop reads CASNRGVGSGNTEAFF. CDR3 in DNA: TGTGCCAGCAACCGGGGTGTTGGCAGTGGGAACACTGAAGCTTTCTTT.